These 11 T cell receptor beta chains were all obtained from the same sample, sequenced in a study of blood T cell repertoires in COVID-19. The protocol was immunoSEQ multiplex PCR, while the TCRdb copy is restricted to in-frame clones and leaves out a portion. The data contain approximately 340,000 clones, roughly 89% of them singletons. Sequencing was carried out using peripheral blood. These receptors were obtained from a man aged 25-40 years with COVID-19, enrolled during active disease.

This clone has only one observation. The chain links TRBV7-9 to TRBJ1-1; 10 nucleotides agree with TRBD1. V trimming: 5 bases; J trimming: 3 bases; junction bases outside the gene matches: 3. Per germline, CDR1 SEHNR and CDR2 FQNEAQ (reference sequence). The CDR3 spans 14 residues. The CDR3 loop reads CASSAGQGDTEAFF. The CDR3 region has the DNA TGTGCCAGCAGCGCCGGACAGGGGGACACTGAAGCTTTCTTT.

This chain's CDR3 is CASSPSPNSNEQFF. The CDR3 nucleotides read TGTGCCAGCAGCCCGTCCCCTAATTCTAATGAGCAGTTCTTC. The gene calls are TRBV7-2 and TRBJ2-1; D is unresolved. Trimming removed 5 bases from V and 7 bases from J, with 15 bases in between. The germline gives CDR1 SGHTA, CDR2 FQGNSA. The CDR3 loop spans 14 amino acids.

This clone appeared a single time. V gene TRBV2 combines with J gene TRBJ2-5, with D possibly TRBD2 on 5 matching bases. The CDR3 totals 14 residues. Germline CDR1 is SNHLY and CDR2 is FYNNEI. Trimming removed 6 bases from V and 0 bases from J, with 11 bases in between. The CDR3 reads CASSGVLYQETQYF. As DNA, the CDR3 is TGTGCCAGCAGCGGGGTACTGTACCAAGAGACCCAGTACTTC.

Details on this clone: Other nucleotide sequences in the sample specify the same CDR3. The chain couples TRBV7-3 to TRBJ1-1; D call uncertain. The V end was cut by 0 bases, the J end by 1 base, with 3 bases between. CDR3 length equals 13 residues. Germline V gene data show CDR1 as SGHTA and CDR2 as FQGTGA. The CDR3 DNA reads TGTGCCAGCAGCTTAACGCGGAACACTGAAGCTTTCTTT. Encoded protein: CASSLTRNTEAFF.

The chain has TRBV7-2 and TRBJ2-7; 8 nucleotides match TRBD1. This CDR3 is built from 14 residues. V was clipped by 3 bases and J by 5 bases; unmatched bases: 6. CDR1 is SGHTA and CDR2 is FQGNSA in the germline V gene. CDR3: CASSFFDRGHEQYF. The CDR3 DNA follows: TGTGCCAGCAGCTTTTTCGACAGGGGCCACGAGCAGTACTTC.

Here the CDR3 reads CASSLGVQTVTASEQYF. The CDR3 coding sequence is TGTGCCAGCAGCTTAGGAGTCCAGACCGTTACTGCTAGCGAGCAGTACTTC. The V call is TRBV7-9, the J call TRBJ2-7; D remains ambiguous. CDR1 is SEHNR and CDR2 is FQNEAQ in the germline V gene (reference sequence). This CDR3 is built from 17 residues. Trimming removed 1 base from V and 6 bases from J, with 22 bases in between. The full variable domain, with the rest looked up from reference TRBV7-9 and TRBJ2-7, is DTGVSQNPRHKITKRGQNVTFRCDPISEHNRLYWYRQTLGQGPEFLTYFQNEAQLEKSRLLSDRFSAERPKGSFSTLEIQRTEQGDSAMYLCASSLGVQTVTASEQYFGPGTRLTVT.

The chain has TRBV4-3 and TRBJ1-2; D perhaps matches TRBD1 (5 bases). V was clipped by 3 bases and J by 8 bases, with 16 bases between them. The CDR3 is 14 residues long. CDR1 is LGHNA and CDR2 is YSLEER in the germline V gene. CDR3 sequence: CASSQAAGRGGYTF. In DNA form, the CDR3 reads TGCGCCAGCAGCCAGGCCGCGGGAAGGGGAGGCTACACCTTC.

The genes are TRBV18 and TRBJ2-7, with 14 bases fitting TRBD2. Germline V CDR1 and CDR2: KGHSH, LQKENI. The CDR3 has 16 residues. After removal of 0 bases from V and 5 bases from J, the junction contained 3 bases not matched to a gene. The CDR3 bases are TGTGCCAGCTCACCACCGGGACTAGCGGGAGACCACGAGCAGTACTTC. It yields the protein CASSPPGLAGDHEQYF.

This clone appeared once. The chain uses TRBV27 and TRBJ2-2; a weak D match, TRBD1 (5 bases). This CDR3 is 16 amino acids long. Germline loops: CDR1 MNHEY, CDR2 SMNVEV (reference sequence). Trimming removed 0 bases at V and 3 bases at J, with 11 bases between. Written as DNA, the CDR3 is TGTGCCAGCAGTTTATCCCCAGACAGCTACACCGGGGAGCTGTTTTTT. Translating gives CASSLSPDSYTGELFF.

This chain links TRBV5-6 with TRBJ2-1; perhaps TRBD1 as D (5 bases). The V and J ends lost 0 bases and 6 bases respectively, with 7 bases between them. Germline loops: CDR1 SGHDT, CDR2 YYEEEE. The CDR3 contains 13 residues. CDR3 loop: CASSLAGSNEQFF. The DNA for the CDR3 is TGTGCCAGCAGCTTGGCAGGGTCCAATGAGCAGTTCTTC.

The chain is built from TRBV5-4 and TRBJ2-7, with 8 bases that match TRBD1. The V and J ends lost 4 bases and 3 bases, in that order; junction bases with no gene match: 9. Germline V gene lookup returns CDR1 SGHNT and CDR2 YYREEE (reference sequence). CDR3 length: 15 residues. In DNA, the CDR3 is TGTGCCAGCAGCGCGGACAGGGCTAGGAGCTACGAGCAGTACTTC. Protein product: CASSADRARSYEQYF.